Presented here are 24 T cell receptor beta chains from one specimen sequenced in a study of siplizumab effects on memory and regulatory T cells. Produced via immunoSEQ multiplex PCR; TCRdb's table is partial and in-frame only. Among approximately 94,000 clones listed, 75% to 95% were seen once. Sequencing was done on a sample of CD4+ T cells sorted from blood. All receptors come from a human donor in good health.

The chain is built from TRBV5-6 and TRBJ2-7, with unresolved D. The length of the CDR3 is 14 residues. Germline V lookup: CDR1 SGHDT, CDR2 YYEEEE. Trimming shortened V by 0 bases and J by 4 bases, and 11 bases separated the two germline ends. The CDR3 DNA sequence: TGTGCCAGCAGCTTGGGGGTGGGCCCATACGAGCAGTACTTC. Residues: CASSLGVGPYEQYF.

This chain joins TRBV7-2 and TRBJ1-2; TRBD1 matches at 8 bases. Germline V gives CDR1 SGHTA, CDR2 FQGNSA. CDR3 length equals 16 residues. V trimming: 1 base; J trimming: 7 bases; junction bases outside the gene matches: 11. The CDR3 DNA reads TGTGCCAGCAGCTTAGGTGGACAGGGTAGTTCGGGTGGCTACACCTTC. Translation gives CASSLGGQGSSGGYTF. Variable domain in full (rest from reference TRBV7-2 and TRBJ1-2): GAGVSQSPSNKVTEKGKDVELRCDPISGHTALYWYRQSLGQGLEFLIYFQGNSAPDKSGLPSDRFSAERTGGSVSTLTIQRTQQEDSAVYLCASSLGGQGSSGGYTFGSGTRLTVV.

For this clone: One end of the junction is discordant with germline, which a read error may explain. The gene calls are TRBV5-1 and TRBJ2-6; no clear D. The CDR3 is made up of 15 amino acids. Germline lookup yields CDR1 SGHRS and CDR2 YFSETQ. DNA for the CDR3: TGCGCCAGCTGTCAGGTCCATTCTGTGGCCAACGTCCTGACTTTC. Its translation is CASCQVHSVANVLTF.

The CDR3 DNA is TGTGCCAGCAGCTCCTCTGGCGGGGTTCGCACAGATACGCAGTATTTT. Translation: CASSSSGGVRTDTQYF. The gene calls are TRBV11-2 and TRBJ2-3; D might be TRBD2 (6 bases). V was pared by 4 bases and J by 1 base, with 15 bases between. Per germline, CDR1 SGHAT and CDR2 FQNNGV. The CDR3 runs to 16 residues.

CDR3 nucleotide sequence: TGTGCCAGCAGTTACTCGAGTATGGCGGGCAATGAGCAGTTCTTC. This translates into CASSYSSMAGNEQFF. The chain is built from TRBV6-6 and TRBJ2-1, with TRBD2 as a possible D gene (5 bases). This CDR3 has 15 amino acids. V lost 0 bases and J 6 bases, leaving 12 bases between the germline ends. Germline V gene sequence: CDR1 MNHNY, CDR2 SVGAGI (reference sequence).

This sequence joins TRBV2 and TRBJ2-7, with D possibly called TRBD1 or TRBD2 (6 bases each). Germline V CDR1 and CDR2: SNHLY, FYNNEI. This CDR3 spans 13 amino acids. V was cut by 3 bases and J by 3 bases, with 9 bases left in between. In DNA, the CDR3 is TGTGCCAGCAGTGACGGGGGACACTACGAGCAGTACTTC. It yields the protein CASSDGGHYEQYF.

This clone was seen a single time. V usage is TRBV4-3 and J usage is TRBJ1-4, with a tentative D call TRBD1 (6 bases). The CDR3 loop spans 15 amino acids. Germline values: CDR1 LGHNA, CDR2 YSLEER. Trimming removed 1 base from V and 8 bases from J, with 14 bases in between. The CDR3 DNA is TGCGCCAGCAGCCAAGGACCCACTCAGGGGGAAAAACTGTTTTTT. Protein sequence: CASSQGPTQGEKLFF.

This rearrangement joins TRBV28 to TRBJ1-6; possible D gene TRBD1, 5 bases. Trimming took off 2 bases at V and 10 bases at J, with 15 bases between the two ends. The CDR3 spans 15 residues. The germline V gene has CDR1 MDHEN and CDR2 SYDVKM. In DNA form, the CDR3 reads TGTGCCAGCAGTTTACCCAGGGCCCCCACCTCACCCCTCCACTTT. Translated, it gives CASSLPRAPTSPLHF.

The count of this clone is one. This same CDR3 is encoded by further DNA sequences in the sample. This sequence joins TRBV18 and TRBJ2-1; maybe TRBD1 (5 bases). The CDR3 sequence is 15 residues long. V was trimmed by 2 bases and J by 2 bases, leaving 10 bases between them. Looked up from germline, CDR1 is KGHSH and CDR2 is LQKENI. The CDR3 sequence is CASSPVWTTYNEQFF. In DNA form, the CDR3 reads TGTGCCAGCTCACCAGTCTGGACAACCTACAATGAGCAGTTCTTC.

This sequence joins TRBV6-1 and TRBJ1-4; no reliable D call. In germline, CDR1 is MNHNS, CDR2 SASEGT. Trimming took off 4 bases at V and 8 bases at J, with 17 bases between the two ends. CDR3 size: 15 residues. DNA of the CDR3: TGTGCCAGCAGTGCCTCTCACGGCAGTTCGGAAAAACTGTTTTTT. It specifies CASSASHGSSEKLFF.

CDR3 residues: CAWSQTGVYGYTF. The CDR3 nucleotides read TGTGCCTGGAGTCAGACAGGAGTCTATGGCTACACCTTC. The V call is TRBV30, the J call TRBJ1-2; a possible D gene is TRBD1 (6 bases). The germline gives CDR1 GTSNPN, CDR2 SVGIG (reference sequence). The V end lost 2 bases, the J end lost 4 bases, and 11 bases lay between the germline ends. The CDR3 loop spans 13 amino acids.

The chain links TRBV4-1 to TRBJ2-3; D remains ambiguous. The CDR3 loop spans 14 amino acids. Germline lookup yields CDR1 MGHRA and CDR2 YSYEKL. V dropped 3 bases and J dropped 4 bases, with 11 bases sitting between them. This chain's CDR3 is CASSHYGPSDTQYF. CDR3 nucleotides: TGCGCCAGCAGCCATTATGGACCCTCAGATACGCAGTATTTT.

The V gene is TRBV7-2, the J gene TRBJ1-1; D remains ambiguous. Between the trimmed V and J ends, which lost 5 bases and 2 bases, there was a span of 15 bases. This CDR3 is 15 amino acids long. The germline V gene encodes CDR1 SGHTA and CDR2 FQGNSA. The CDR3 DNA is TGTGCCAGCAGCCCCACGACCAGCATAAACACTGAAGCTTTCTTT. Its protein product is CASSPTTSINTEAFF.

The rearrangement uses TRBV4-3 and TRBJ1-5; no clear D. The CDR3 runs to 13 residues. Germline lookup yields CDR1 LGHNA and CDR2 YSLEER. V shed 0 bases and J shed 7 bases, with 7 bases lying between them. The CDR3: CASSQDLVQPQHF. DNA of the CDR3: TGCGCCAGCAGCCAAGATCTGGTACAGCCCCAGCATTTT.

This chain uses TRBV11-2 with TRBJ1-5; no reliable D call. There are 14 residues in the CDR3. CDR1 is SGHAT and CDR2 is FQNNGV in the germline V gene. The V end was cut by 0 bases, the J end by 3 bases, with 6 bases between. The CDR3 coding sequence is TGTGCCAGCAGCTTAGAGGGCCCCAATCAGCCCCAGCATTTT. Amino acid sequence: CASSLEGPNQPQHF. The variable domain in full, completed from reference TRBV11-2 and TRBJ1-5, reads EAGVAQSPRYKIIEKRQSVAFWCNPISGHATLYWYQQILGQGPKLLIQFQNNGVVDDSQLPKDRFSAERLKGVDSTLKIQPAKLEDSAVYLCASSLEGPNQPQHFGDGTRLSIL.

The chain uses TRBV30 and TRBJ2-7, with 8 bases that match TRBD1. This CDR3 contains 14 residues. The germline CDR1 and CDR2 sequences are GTSNPN and SVGIG (reference sequence). Trimming removed 2 bases from V and 1 base from J; junction bases left unmatched: 4. The CDR3 nucleotides are TGTGCCTGGAGTCCACAGGGGGTGTCCTACGAGCAGTACTTC. Residues: CAWSPQGVSYEQYF. Full variable domain (missing parts from reference TRBV30 and TRBJ2-7): SQTIHQWPATLVQPVGSPLSLECTVEGTSNPNLYWYRQAAGRGLQLLFYSVGIGQISSEVPQNLSASRPQDRQFILSSKKLLLSDSGFYLCAWSPQGVSYEQYFGPGTRLTVT.

The J gene is TRBJ1-6, the V gene TRBV7-3; D not certain. The CDR3 totals 19 residues. V was clipped by 5 bases and J by 4 bases, with 24 bases between them. Germline CDR1 and CDR2: SGHTA and FQGTGA. The CDR3: CASSPHGRPRSIYNSPLHF. The CDR3 DNA reads as TGTGCCAGCAGCCCCCACGGCAGGCCGAGATCGATTTATAATTCACCCCTCCACTTT.

The chain combines TRBV6-6 with TRBJ1-1; no firm D call. V was shortened by 6 bases and J by 3 bases, with 14 bases between the two germline ends. The CDR3 length is 14 residues. From germline, CDR1 is MNHNY and CDR2 SVGAGI (reference sequence). The CDR3 DNA reads as TGTGCCAGCAGCGCCCAGCTTGTTTACACTGAAGCTTTCTTT. Residues: CASSAQLVYTEAFF.

The CDR3 loop reads CAWTGNGNTIYF. The CDR3 nucleotides read TGTGCCTGGACAGGGAATGGAAACACCATATATTTT. The chain links TRBV30 to TRBJ1-3; maybe TRBD1 (5 bases). Germline V gene data show CDR1 as GTSNPN and CDR2 as SVGIG (reference sequence). V lost 4 bases and J lost 3, with 7 bases in between. The CDR3 spans 12 residues.

The V and J genes are TRBV5-1 and TRBJ1-4; D call uncertain. There are 15 residues in the CDR3. Trimming shortened V by 0 bases and J by 2 bases, and 8 bases separated the two germline ends. Germline assignment: CDR1 SGHRS and CDR2 YFSETQ. As DNA, the CDR3 is TGCGCCAGCAGCTTGGAAGGGTCCACTAATGAAAAACTGTTTTTT. Its protein product is CASSLEGSTNEKLFF. Full variable domain (outside the CDR3, taken from reference TRBV5-1 and TRBJ1-4): KAGVTQTPRYLIKTRGQQVTLSCSPISGHRSVSWYQQTPGQGLQFLFEYFSETQRNKGNFPGRFSGRQFSNSRSEMNVSTLELGDSALYLCASSLEGSTNEKLFFGSGTQLSVL.

This chain uses TRBV5-6 with TRBJ1-1; a possible D gene is TRBD1 (5 bases). This CDR3 region has 16 residues. With 4 bases removed from V and 0 bases from J, the gap between germline ends came to 16 bases. Germline lookup yields CDR1 SGHDT and CDR2 YYEEEE. The CDR3: CASSGSLRVLNTEAFF. The CDR3 DNA reads as TGTGCCAGCAGCGGGTCCCTCAGGGTGCTGAACACTGAAGCTTTCTTT.

The J gene is TRBJ1-4, the V gene TRBV19; D perhaps matches TRBD1 (6 bases). V was cut by 7 bases and J by 3 bases, with 15 bases left in between. The CDR3 contains 15 residues. Germline V gene sequence: CDR1 LNHDA, CDR2 SQIVND (reference sequence). The CDR3 DNA reads TGTGCCAGTACTCTTACAGGGCTGGCTAATGAAAAACTGTTTTTT. Protein sequence: CASTLTGLANEKLFF.

This clone was seen only once. The chain recombines TRBV28 with TRBJ2-5, with 7 positions matching TRBD1. Germline-derived CDR1 and CDR2 are MDHEN and SYDVKM. V shed 5 bases and J 1 base; nucleotides not matched to a gene: 7. The CDR3 contains 15 residues. The chain's CDR3 is CASSPPRGPQETQYF. In nucleotides, the CDR3 is TGTGCCAGCAGTCCGCCGAGGGGGCCCCAAGAGACCCAGTACTTC.

Concerning this clone itself: An end of the junction differs from the germline gene, which may be a read error. The chain carries TRBV6-5 and TRBJ2-7; 7 positions agree with TRBD1. Germline CDR1 is MNHEY and CDR2 is SVGAGI. There are 14 residues in the CDR3. This CDR3 reads CASSPTGRQGVGSF. For the CDR3, the DNA is TGTGCCAGCAGTCCAACAGGTCGACAGGGAGTTGGTTCCTTC.